A single sample is the source of the 17 T cell receptor beta chains below, sequenced in a study of CD8 T cells in ankylosing spondylitis. Notes on the study in general: One TCR beta motif, made up of roughly eight highly homologous variants, appeared characteristic of ankylosing spondylitis blood.

Antigens for these TCRs are unknown. Via MiXCR, TCRdb re-called the 5' RACE reads, giving one row per CDR3 protein. The table records roughly 670,000 distinct CDR3 sequences, around a fifth of them present only once. The sample was blood, either unsorted or a sorted T cell fraction (not recorded which). These receptor sequences come from a male donor with ankylosing spondylitis.

This clonotype was seen at least ten times. This sequence joins TRBV28 and TRBJ2-7, with 8 bases identical to TRBD1. Germline V CDR1 and CDR2: MDHEN, SYDVKM. The length of the CDR3 is 13 residues. J lost 4 bases, V lost 6 bases, and 5 bases had no gene match. The CDR3 DNA sequence: TGTGCCAGCAGCACGACAGGGGCGTACGAGCAGTACTTC. Amino acids: CASSTTGAYEQYF.

This chain connects TRBV3-1 to TRBJ2-1; 10 nucleotides align to TRBD2. V shed 4 bases and J 6 bases; nucleotides not matched to a gene: 9. The CDR3 runs to 16 residues. Germline V gives CDR1 LGHDT, CDR2 YNNKEL (reference sequence). As DNA, the CDR3 is TGTGCCAGCAGCCGGTCTGATAGCGGGAGGTTCAATGAGCAGTTCTTC. This encodes CASSRSDSGRFNEQFF.

The chain's CDR3 is CASSTRTEGETQYF. The CDR3 nucleotides are TGTGCCAGCAGCACGAGGACAGAGGGGGAGACCCAGTACTTC. The V gene is TRBV11-2, the J gene TRBJ2-5; D possibly corresponds to TRBD1 (6 bases). The CDR3 runs 14 residues. V was shortened by 5 bases and J by 5 bases, with 15 bases between the two germline ends. CDR1 and CDR2 from the germline V gene are SGHAT and FQNNGV.

V usage is TRBV7-8 and J usage is TRBJ2-2; 7 bases map to TRBD2. V was pared by 4 bases and J by 0 bases, with 8 bases of the junction left unmatched. Germline lookup yields CDR1 SGHVS and CDR2 FQNEAQ. This CDR3 is 17 amino acids long. The chain's CDR3 is CASSSRGLAANTGELFF. CDR3 nucleotides: TGTGCCAGCAGCTCCAGAGGGCTAGCGGCGAACACCGGGGAGCTGTTTTTT.

This clonotype has a handful of counts. The chain links TRBV10-2 to TRBJ1-5, with TRBD1 as a possible D gene (5 bases). Trimming pared 7 bases from V and 4 bases from J, leaving 14 bases between. Germline V gene sequence: CDR1 WSHSY, CDR2 SAAADI. CDR3 size: 14 residues. CDR3 nucleotides: TGCGCCAGCAACGACGGGGGGTGGAATCAGCCCCAGCATTTT. Amino acids: CASNDGGWNQPQHF.

This clonotype was counted ten times or more. The V gene is TRBV5-1, the J gene TRBJ2-3; 10 nucleotides match TRBD2. With V trimmed by 4 bases and J by 2 bases, 4 bases remained unmatched. Looked up from germline, CDR1 is SGHRS and CDR2 is YFSETQ. The CDR3 sequence is 15 residues long. This CDR3 is CASSLGLAVTDTQYF. The CDR3 coding sequence is TGCGCCAGCAGCCTCGGACTAGCGGTCACAGATACGCAGTATTTT.

Worth noting for this clonotype: Germline and junction disagree at one end, which may indicate a read error. V usage is TRBV7-2 and J usage is TRBJ1-1; perhaps TRBD1 as D (5 bases). The CDR3 consists of 12 residues. Germline CDR1 and CDR2: SGHTA and FQGNSA. CDR3 coding DNA: TGTGCCAGCAGCTTCAGGAAATTGACAGCCTTATTT. Translating it yields CASSFRKLTALF.

This clonotype came up a few times. V gene TRBV4-3 combines with J gene TRBJ2-2; 7 bases align to TRBD1. V dropped 6 bases and J dropped 7; count of bases not matched to a gene: 8. Germline V gene sequence: CDR1 LGHNA, CDR2 YSLEER. This CDR3 has 14 residues. Here the CDR3 DNA reads TGCGCCAGCAGACTTACAGGGGACCTCGGGGAGCTGTTTTTT. Residues: CASRLTGDLGELFF.

The chain recombines TRBV15 with TRBJ2-1; 12 nucleotides match TRBD2. This CDR3 spans 15 amino acids. Germline values: CDR1 LNHNV, CDR2 YYDKDF (reference sequence). J gave up 10 bases and V 3 bases, and 7 bases lay outside the gene matches. CDR3 sequence: CATSRTSGGLGEQFF. The CDR3 bases are TGTGCCACCAGCAGGACTAGCGGGGGACTCGGGGAGCAGTTCTTC.

The table lists this clonotype with a few counts. This chain joins TRBV12-3 or TRBV12-4 and TRBJ1-6; D is unresolved. The CDR3 spans 14 residues. V was trimmed by 4 bases and J by 7 bases, leaving 11 bases between them. The CDR3 DNA reads TGTGCCAGCAGTTCTGGGATAAAGAATTCACCCCTCCACTTT. Its protein is CASSSGIKNSPLHF.

This clonotype occurred a few times. The J gene is TRBJ2-3, the V gene TRBV5-1, with unresolved D. CDR3 length: 15 residues. The germline V gene has CDR1 SGHRS and CDR2 YFSETQ. Trimming left V 2 bases short and J 0 bases short, with 10 bases between. For the CDR3, the DNA is TGCGCCAGCAGCTTCCGGAGAGGAAGCACAGATACGCAGTATTTT. Protein sequence: CASSFRRGSTDTQYF.

The chain joins TRBV13 to TRBJ2-3, with 8 positions matching TRBD2. V trimming: 5 bases; J trimming: 0 bases; junction bases outside the gene matches: 7. Germline loops: CDR1 PRHDT, CDR2 FYEKMQ (reference sequence). The CDR3 totals 16 residues. The CDR3 loop is CASSNSGTRSTDTQYF. DNA of the CDR3: TGTGCCAGCAGCAATAGCGGGACAAGGAGCACAGATACGCAGTATTTT.

V is TRBV20-1 and J is TRBJ2-7, with D possibly TRBD2 on 5 matching bases. CDR1 DFQATT and CDR2 SNEGSKA come from the germline V gene (reference sequence). Trimming took 0 bases from V and 4 from J, leaving 19 bases between them. The CDR3 sequence is 16 residues long. The CDR3 sequence is CSAREGGRVSWYEQYF. The DNA of the CDR3 is TGCAGTGCTAGAGAAGGAGGAAGGGTCTCATGGTACGAGCAGTACTTC.

The chain couples TRBV6-6 to TRBJ2-1, with D uncertain. Germline CDR1 and CDR2: MNHNY and SVGAGI (reference sequence). V shed 7 bases and J shed 7 bases, with 14 bases lying between them. The CDR3 spans 13 residues. The CDR3 here is CASTAILGNEQFF. Here the CDR3 DNA reads TGTGCCAGCACGGCCATTTTGGGGAATGAGCAGTTCTTC.

This clonotype was seen only a few times. The V call is TRBV7-2, the J call TRBJ2-7, with 15 positions matching TRBD2. Losses at the gene ends were 5 bases for V and 4 bases for J; bases not matched to a gene: 9. Germline CDR1 is SGHTA and CDR2 is FQGNSA. CDR3 length: 17 residues. CDR3 amino acids: CASSLVGTSGGLYEQYF. Here the CDR3 DNA reads TGTGCCAGCAGCCTAGTGGGGACTAGCGGGGGGCTTTACGAGCAGTACTTC. The full variable domain, in which reference TRBV7-2 and TRBJ2-7 provide the parts outside the CDR3, is GAGVSQSPSNKVTEKGKDVELRCDPISGHTALYWYRQSLGQGLEFLIYFQGNSAPDKSGLPSDRFSAERTGGSVSTLTIQRTQQEDSAVYLCASSLVGTSGGLYEQYFGPGTRLTVT.

The chain recombines TRBV24-1 with TRBJ2-1; D is unclear. CDR1 and CDR2 (germline): KGHDR, SFDVKD. The germline V and J ends were trimmed by 4 bases and 6 bases, with 15 bases remaining between them. The CDR3 is 15 amino acids. CDR3 DNA sequence: TGTGCCACCAGTGACCCTAGTACTGAGACCAATGAGCAGTTCTTC. Amino acid sequence: CATSDPSTETNEQFF.

The J gene is TRBJ2-7, the V gene TRBV28, with 9 bases aligning to TRBD1. With V trimmed by 3 bases and J by 0 bases, 12 bases remained unmatched. CDR1 and CDR2 (germline): MDHEN, SYDVKM. This CDR3 contains 18 residues. The CDR3 loop reads CASSFPTTGQGFSYEQYF. The CDR3 nucleotides are TGTGCCAGCAGTTTCCCCACTACCGGACAGGGGTTCTCCTACGAGCAGTACTTC.